This T cell receptor beta chain was captured in a study of T-cell memory formation after mild COVID-19. General study results and limits: Clones that contracted clustered mainly in CM and EM if CD4+ and in EMRA if CD8+. Pre-infection memory harbored some responding clones, suggesting cross-reactive memory joined.

Concerning this clonotype: Its target is not known.

Germline CDR1 and CDR2: MNHEY and SVGAGI. V dropped 6 bases and J dropped 2 bases, with 10 bases sitting between them. CDR3 length: 13 residues. TCR alpha and TCR beta cDNA libraries carrying sample barcodes and UMIs came from 5'RACE with constant-segment primers. One entry per CDR3 protein results from TCRdb running MiXCR on the 5' RACE reads. The sample has 200,000 to 250,000 distinct CDR3 sequences, 9% to 10% seen once. J is TRBJ1-1 and V is TRBV6-5; no clear D. The material sequenced was PBMCs or a T cell subset sorted from them (not recorded which). This sequence originates from a man aged 18 to 30 who had mild COVID-19 (a few samples of this study predate the infection). Cell type and time point are not known. The CDR3 loop is CASRVRANTEAFF. DNA of the CDR3: TGTGCCAGCAGGGTGCGGGCTAACACTGAAGCTTTCTTT.